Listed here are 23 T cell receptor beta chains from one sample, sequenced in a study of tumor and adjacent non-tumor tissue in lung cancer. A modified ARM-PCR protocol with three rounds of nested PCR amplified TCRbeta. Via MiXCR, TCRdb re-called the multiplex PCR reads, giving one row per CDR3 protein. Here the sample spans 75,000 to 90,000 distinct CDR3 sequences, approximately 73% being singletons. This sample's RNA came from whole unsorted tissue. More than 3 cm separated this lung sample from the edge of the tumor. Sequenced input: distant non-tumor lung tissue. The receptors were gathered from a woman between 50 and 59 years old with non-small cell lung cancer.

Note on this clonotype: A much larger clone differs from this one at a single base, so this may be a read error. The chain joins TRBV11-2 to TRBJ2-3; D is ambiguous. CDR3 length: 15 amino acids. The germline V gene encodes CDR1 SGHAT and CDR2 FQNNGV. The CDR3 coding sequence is TGTACCAGCAGGCAACAGTTTTCTAGCACAGATACGCAGTATTTT. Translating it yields CTSRQQFSSTDTQYF.

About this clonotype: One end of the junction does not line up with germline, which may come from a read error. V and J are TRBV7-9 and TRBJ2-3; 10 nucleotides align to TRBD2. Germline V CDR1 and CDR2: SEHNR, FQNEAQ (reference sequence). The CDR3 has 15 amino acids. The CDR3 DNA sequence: TGTGCCAGCAGCCCTGGGCTAGCGGGAGTAGATACGCGGTATTTT. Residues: CASSPGLAGVDTRYF.

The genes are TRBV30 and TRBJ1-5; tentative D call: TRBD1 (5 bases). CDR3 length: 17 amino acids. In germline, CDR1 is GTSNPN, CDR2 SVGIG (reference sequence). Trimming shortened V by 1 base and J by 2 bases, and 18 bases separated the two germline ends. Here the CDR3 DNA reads TGTGCCTGGAGTGCACGAGGTGGGGGATTGGGCAATCAGCCCCAGCATTTT. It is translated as CAWSARGGGLGNQPQHF. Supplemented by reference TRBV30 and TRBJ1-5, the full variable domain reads SQTIHQWPATLVQPVGSPLSLECTVEGTSNPNLYWYRQAAGRGLQLLFYSVGIGQISSEVPQNLSASRPQDRQFILSSKKLLLSDSGFYLCAWSARGGGLGNQPQHFGDGTRLSIL.

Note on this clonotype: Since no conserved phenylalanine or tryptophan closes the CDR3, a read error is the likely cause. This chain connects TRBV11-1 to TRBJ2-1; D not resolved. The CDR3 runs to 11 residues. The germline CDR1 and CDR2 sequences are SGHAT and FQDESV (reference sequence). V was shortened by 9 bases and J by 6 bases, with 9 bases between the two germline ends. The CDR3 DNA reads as TGTGCCAGTAGCCTTAGCAATGAGCAGTTCTTA. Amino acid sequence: CASSLSNEQFL.

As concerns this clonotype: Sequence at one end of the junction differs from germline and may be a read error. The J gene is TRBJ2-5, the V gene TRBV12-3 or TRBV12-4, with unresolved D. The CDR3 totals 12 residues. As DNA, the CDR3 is TGTGTCAGCAACCCTGGATGGGAGACCCAGTACTTC. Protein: CVSNPGWETQYF.

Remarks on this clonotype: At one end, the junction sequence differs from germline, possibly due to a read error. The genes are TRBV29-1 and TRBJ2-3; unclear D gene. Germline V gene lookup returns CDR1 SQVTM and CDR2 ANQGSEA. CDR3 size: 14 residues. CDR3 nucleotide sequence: TGCAACGTAGACGTGGGATTGGGCACAGATACCCAGTATTTT. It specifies CNVDVGLGTDTQYF.

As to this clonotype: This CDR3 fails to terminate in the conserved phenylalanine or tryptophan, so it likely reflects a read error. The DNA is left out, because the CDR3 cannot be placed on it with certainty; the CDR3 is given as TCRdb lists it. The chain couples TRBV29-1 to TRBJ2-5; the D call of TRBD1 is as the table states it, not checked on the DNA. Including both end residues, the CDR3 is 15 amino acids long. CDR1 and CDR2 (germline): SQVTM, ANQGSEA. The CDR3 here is CSVRQGASLGETQNL.

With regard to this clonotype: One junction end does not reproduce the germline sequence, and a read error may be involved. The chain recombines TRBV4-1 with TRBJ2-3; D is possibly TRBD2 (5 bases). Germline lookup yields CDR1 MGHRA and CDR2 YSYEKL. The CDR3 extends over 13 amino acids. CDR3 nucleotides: TGCGCCAGCAGCCAGGATGGGAGAGATACGCAGTTTTTT. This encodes CASSQDGRDTQFF.

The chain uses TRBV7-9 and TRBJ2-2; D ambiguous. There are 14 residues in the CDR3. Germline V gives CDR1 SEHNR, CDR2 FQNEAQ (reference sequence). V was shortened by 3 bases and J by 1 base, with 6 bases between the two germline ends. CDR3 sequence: CASSLAENTGELFF. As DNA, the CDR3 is TGTGCCAGCAGCTTGGCGGAGAACACCGGGGAGCTGTTTTTT.

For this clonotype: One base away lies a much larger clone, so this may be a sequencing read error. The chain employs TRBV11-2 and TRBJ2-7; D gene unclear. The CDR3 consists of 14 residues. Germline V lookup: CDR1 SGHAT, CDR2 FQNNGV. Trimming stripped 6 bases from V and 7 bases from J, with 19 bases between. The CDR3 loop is CASRLIPTSEEQYF. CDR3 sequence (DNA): TGTGCCAGCAGACTAATCCCGACATCGGAAGAGCAGTACTTC.

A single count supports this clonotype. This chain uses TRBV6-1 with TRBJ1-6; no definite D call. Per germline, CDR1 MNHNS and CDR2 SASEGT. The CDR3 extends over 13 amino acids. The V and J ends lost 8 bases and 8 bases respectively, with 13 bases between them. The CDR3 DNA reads TGTGCCAGCTCACGACCGAGTGATTCACCCCTCCACTTT. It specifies CASSRPSDSPLHF.

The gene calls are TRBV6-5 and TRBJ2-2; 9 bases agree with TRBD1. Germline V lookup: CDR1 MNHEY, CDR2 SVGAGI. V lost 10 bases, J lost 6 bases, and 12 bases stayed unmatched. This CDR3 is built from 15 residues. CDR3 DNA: TGTGCCACTGATCAGGGGGACAGGGCGTCCGGGGAGCTGTTTTTT. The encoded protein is CATDQGDRASGELFF.

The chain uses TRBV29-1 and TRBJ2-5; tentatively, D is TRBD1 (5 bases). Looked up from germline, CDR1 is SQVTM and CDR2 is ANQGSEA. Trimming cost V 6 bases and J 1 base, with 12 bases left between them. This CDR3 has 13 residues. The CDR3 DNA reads TGCAGCGTCGACCAGGGCCGCCAAGAGACCCAGTACTTC. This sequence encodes CSVDQGRQETQYF.

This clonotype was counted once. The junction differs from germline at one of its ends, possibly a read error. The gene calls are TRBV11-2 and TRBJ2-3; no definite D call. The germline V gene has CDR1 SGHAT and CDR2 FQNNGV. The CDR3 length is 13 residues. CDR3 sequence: CASSLASGDTQYF. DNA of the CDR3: TGTGCCAGCAGTTTAGCTAGTGGAGATACGCAGTATTTT.

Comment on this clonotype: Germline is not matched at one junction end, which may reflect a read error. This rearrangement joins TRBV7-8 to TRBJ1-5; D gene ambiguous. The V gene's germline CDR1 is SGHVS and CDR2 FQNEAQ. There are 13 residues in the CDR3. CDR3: CASTLDGSQRQHF. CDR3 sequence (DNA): TGTGCCAGCACCCTAGACGGCAGCCAGCGCCAGCATTTT.

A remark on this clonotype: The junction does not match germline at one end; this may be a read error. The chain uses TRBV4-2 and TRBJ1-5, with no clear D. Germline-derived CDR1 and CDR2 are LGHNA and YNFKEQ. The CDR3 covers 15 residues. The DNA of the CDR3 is TGTGCCAGCAGCCAAGACCTCACTAGCAACAAGCCCCAGCATTTC. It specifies CASSQDLTSNKPQHF.

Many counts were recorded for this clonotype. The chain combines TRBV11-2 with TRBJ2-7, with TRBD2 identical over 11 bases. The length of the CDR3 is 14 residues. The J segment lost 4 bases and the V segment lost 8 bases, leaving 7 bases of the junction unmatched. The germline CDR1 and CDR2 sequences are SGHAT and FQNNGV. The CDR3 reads CASQQTSGKYEQYF. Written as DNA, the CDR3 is TGTGCCAGCCAACAGACTAGCGGGAAATACGAGCAGTACTTC.

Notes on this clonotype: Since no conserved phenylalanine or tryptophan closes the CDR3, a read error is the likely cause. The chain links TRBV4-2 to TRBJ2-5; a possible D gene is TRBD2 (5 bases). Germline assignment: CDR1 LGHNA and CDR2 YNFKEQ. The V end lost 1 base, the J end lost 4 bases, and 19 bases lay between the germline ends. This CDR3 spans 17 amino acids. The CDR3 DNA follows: TGTGCCAGCAGCCAAGTACCTAGTGGGAGTGTAGGAGAGACCCAGTACATC. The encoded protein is CASSQVPSGSVGETQYI.

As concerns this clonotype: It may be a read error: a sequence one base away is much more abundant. The CDR3 nucleotides read TGTGCCAGTAGGCCCCGGGACAGGGCGGCAGAAACGCAGTATTTT. Encoded protein: CASRPRDRAAETQYF. The chain uses TRBV19 and TRBJ2-3; 9 nucleotides align to TRBD1. This CDR3 has 15 amino acids. Germline V CDR1 and CDR2: LNHDA, SQIVND (reference sequence). The variable domain in full, completed from reference TRBV19 and TRBJ2-3, reads DGGITQSPKYLFRKEGQNVTLSCEQNLNHDAMYWYRQDPGQGLRLIYYSQIVNDFQKGDIAEGYSVSREKKESFPLTVTSAQKNPTAFYLCASRPRDRAAETQYFGPGTRLTVL.

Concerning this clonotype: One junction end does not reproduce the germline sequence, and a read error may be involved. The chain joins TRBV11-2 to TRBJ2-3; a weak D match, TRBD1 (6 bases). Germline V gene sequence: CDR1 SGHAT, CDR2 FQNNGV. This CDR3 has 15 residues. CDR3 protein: CAFSLGPPGDHTQYF. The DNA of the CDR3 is TGTGCCTTCAGCTTAGGACCCCCAGGGGACCATACGCAGTATTTC.

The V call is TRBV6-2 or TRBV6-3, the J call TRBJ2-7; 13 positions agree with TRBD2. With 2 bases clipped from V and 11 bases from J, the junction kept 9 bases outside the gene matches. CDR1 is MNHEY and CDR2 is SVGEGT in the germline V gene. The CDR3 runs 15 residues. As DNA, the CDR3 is TGTGCCAGCAGTTACGTAGGACTAGCGGGAGTCGAAAAGTACTTC. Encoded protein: CASSYVGLAGVEKYF.

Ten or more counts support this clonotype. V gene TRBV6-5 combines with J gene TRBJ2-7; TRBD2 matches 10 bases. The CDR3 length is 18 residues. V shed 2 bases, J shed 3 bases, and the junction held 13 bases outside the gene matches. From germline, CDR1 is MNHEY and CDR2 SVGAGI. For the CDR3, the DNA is TGTGCCAGCAGTTACGCGACCCCTGGACTAGCGGCCCTCTACGAGCAGTACTTC. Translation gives CASSYATPGLAALYEQYF.

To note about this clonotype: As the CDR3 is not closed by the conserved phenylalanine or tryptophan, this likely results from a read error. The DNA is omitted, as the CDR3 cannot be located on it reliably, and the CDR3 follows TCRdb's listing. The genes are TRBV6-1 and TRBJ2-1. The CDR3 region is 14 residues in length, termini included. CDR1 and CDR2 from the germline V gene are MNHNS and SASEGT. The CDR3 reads CASSELGSYNEHFL.